This T cell receptor (beta chain) was documented in a study of blood T cell repertoires in COVID-19. Background on the study: Collection of acute and convalescent COVID-19 samples took place in the United States, Italy and Spain. The cDNA or gDNA used as material had been derived from T cells, B-cell-depleted T cells, or PBMCs.

The CDR3 extends over 16 amino acids. Trimming removed 4 bases at V and 1 base at J, with 16 bases between. CDR1 is SNHLY, CDR2 FYNNEI, per germline. Methods used by the authors: From reference gene primer amplification, estimates of nucleated cell counts were derived. The repertoire was sequenced with immunoSEQ multiplex PCR; TCRdb's copy has only in-frame clones and lacks some. That table is the source of V, J and clone size, and D and trimming were worked out from the DNA. The table shows about 80,000 clones, with about four fifths occurring only once. The chain recombines TRBV2 with TRBJ1-1; D is undetermined. The TCR originated in a woman aged 70-85 years with acute or convalescent COVID-19. Source material: peripheral blood. The CDR3 DNA is TGTGCCAGCAGTGGATTCGGTCGGGAGGGGAACACTGAAGCTTTCTTT. Protein sequence: CASSGFGREGNTEAFF.